One sample yielded the 25 T cell receptor beta chains listed below, sequenced in a study of cytomegalovirus exposure and HLA in healthy donors. The PCR used 60 Vbeta and 13 Jbeta primers. Assay used: immunoSEQ multiplex PCR; TCRdb lists only in-frame clones, some missing. The sample lists 150,000 to 180,000 clones, roughly 70% occurring once. Sequencing was performed on PBMCs. All receptors derive from a man aged 30-40 years in good health and CMV-seronegative.

V gene TRBV19 combines with J gene TRBJ1-5; perhaps TRBD1 as D (6 bases). Per germline, CDR1 LNHDA and CDR2 SQIVND (reference sequence). The length of the CDR3 is 15 residues. Between the trimmed V and J ends, which lost 1 base and 6 bases, there was a span of 13 bases. In nucleotides, the CDR3 is TGTGCCAGTAGTATAGGAGGGGGGGTTGTTCAGCCCCAGCATTTT. It yields the protein CASSIGGGVVQPQHF.

The V call is TRBV7-3, the J call TRBJ2-2; weak D call: TRBD2 (5 bases). The CDR3 covers 14 residues. The V gene lost 2 bases and the J gene lost 1 base, with 5 bases spanning the gap. Germline-derived CDR1 and CDR2 are SGHTA and FQGTGA. The CDR3: CASSLGRNTGELFF. The CDR3 DNA follows: TGTGCCAGCAGCTTAGGGAGGAACACCGGGGAGCTGTTTTTT. Full variable domain (rest looked up from reference TRBV7-3 and TRBJ2-2): GAGVSQTPSNKVTEKGKYVELRCDPISGHTALYWYRQSLGQGPEFLIYFQGTGAADDSGLPNDRFFAVRPEGSVSTLKIQRTERGDSAVYLCASSLGRNTGELFFGEGSRLTVL.

The chain joins TRBV4-1 to TRBJ2-2; weak D call: TRBD1 (5 bases). Trimming took 0 bases from V and 6 from J, leaving 11 bases between them. Germline values: CDR1 MGHRA, CDR2 YSYEKL. CDR3 length: 15 residues. CDR3 bases: TGCGCCAGCAGCCAAGAGGATGGGGCCGCCGGGGAGCTGTTTTTT. Amino acids: CASSQEDGAAGELFF.

In this sample, this clone turned up once. The chain joins TRBV2 to TRBJ2-7; 9 positions agree with TRBD1. Trimming removed 5 bases from V and 5 bases from J; junction bases left unmatched: 4. CDR3 size: 13 residues. The germline gives CDR1 SNHLY, CDR2 FYNNEI. The CDR3 spells CASSSGTGNEQYF. The CDR3 nucleotides are TGTGCCAGCAGTTCCGGGACAGGGAACGAGCAGTACTTC.

Of note for this clone: The sample holds other DNA sequences that translate to the same CDR3. This chain links TRBV6-1 with TRBJ1-5; 9 bases agree with TRBD1. Losses at the gene ends were 6 bases for V and 6 bases for J; bases not matched to a gene: 6. This CDR3 is built from 14 residues. The germline CDR1 and CDR2 sequences are MNHNS and SASEGT. The CDR3 sequence: CASSLGQGGQPQHF. The CDR3 bases are TGTGCCAGCAGCCTGGGACAGGGAGGTCAGCCCCAGCATTTT.

The chain recombines TRBV5-4 with TRBJ2-2, with 9 bases lining up with TRBD2. Germline V gene lookup returns CDR1 SGHNT and CDR2 YYREEE (reference sequence). V trimming: 1 base; J trimming: 1 base; junction bases outside the gene matches: 2. The CDR3 loop spans 16 amino acids. The CDR3: CASSLLTSGNTGELFF. The CDR3 region has the DNA TGTGCCAGCAGCTTGTTGACTAGCGGGAACACCGGGGAGCTGTTTTTT.

This clone appeared a single time. The gene calls are TRBV7-5 and TRBJ1-6; the table names TRBD1, a call not compared with the DNA. TRBV7-5 is given as a pseudogene. The CDR3 loop spans 15 amino acids. The CDR3 is CVRSRRDRGDSPLHF. The DNA for the CDR3 is TGTGTCAGAAGCCGCCGGGACAGGGGAGATTCACCCCTCCACTTT.

This clone was found a few times. The J gene is TRBJ2-7, the V gene TRBV5-1, with 10 bases identical to TRBD1. The CDR3 consists of 17 residues. Germline-derived CDR1 and CDR2 are SGHRS and YFSETQ. V shed 0 bases and J 0 bases; nucleotides not matched to a gene: 6. The CDR3 reads CASSLGTGGFNSYEQYF. CDR3 nucleotides: TGCGCCAGCAGCTTGGGGACAGGGGGTTTCAACTCCTACGAGCAGTACTTC.

CDR3 nucleotides: TGTGCCAGCAGCTCCCGGGACACATACACCGGGGAGCTGTTTTTT. It yields the protein CASSSRDTYTGELFF. The chain carries TRBV5-4 and TRBJ2-2; tentative D call: TRBD1 (6 bases). The CDR3 loop spans 15 amino acids. V lost 3 bases to trimming and J lost 3 bases, with 12 bases between them. The germline V gene encodes CDR1 SGHNT and CDR2 YYREEE (reference sequence).

The chain links TRBV6-1 to TRBJ2-1; no definite D call. V lost 0 bases, J lost 2 bases, and 5 bases lay in between. This CDR3 region has 14 residues. The germline V gene encodes CDR1 MNHNS and CDR2 SASEGT. CDR3 in amino acids: CASSEAGPYNEQFF. CDR3 bases: TGTGCCAGCAGTGAAGCGGGCCCCTACAATGAGCAGTTCTTC.

The rearrangement joins TRBV7-2 to TRBJ2-7, with TRBD1 matching over 7 bases. Germline CDR1 is SGHTA and CDR2 is FQGNSA. This CDR3 spans 14 amino acids. The ends lost 4 bases at V and 2 bases at J; junction bases unmatched: 5. For the CDR3, the DNA is TGTGCCAGCAGCTCGAACAGGGGACCCTACGAGCAGTACTTC. This translates into CASSSNRGPYEQYF.

The chain couples TRBV19 to TRBJ2-5; 7 positions match TRBD2. The CDR3 loop spans 14 amino acids. Per the germline V gene, CDR1 is LNHDA and CDR2 is SQIVND (reference sequence). J was trimmed by 3 bases and V by 6 bases; bases with no gene match: 7. The CDR3 region has the DNA TGTGCCAGTAGCCGGGAGCGGGGTAAAGAGACCCAGTACTTC. Protein: CASSRERGKETQYF.

V usage is TRBV7-2 and J usage is TRBJ1-6; a possible D gene is TRBD1 (5 bases). Trimming removed 5 bases from V and 5 bases from J, with 13 bases in between. CDR1 is SGHTA and CDR2 is FQGNSA in the germline V gene. The CDR3 consists of 15 residues. CDR3 coding DNA: TGTGCCAGCAGCGCCAACGGGGGGGATAATTCACCCCTCCACTTT. This encodes CASSANGGDNSPLHF.

The chain uses TRBV4-2 and TRBJ1-3; D is unclear. Germline loops: CDR1 LGHNA, CDR2 YNFKEQ. The CDR3 loop spans 14 amino acids. Trimming took 0 bases from V and 3 from J, leaving 6 bases between them. The CDR3 sequence: CASSQDAIGNTIYF. CDR3 bases: TGTGCCAGCAGCCAAGACGCGATTGGAAACACCATATATTTT.

This clone was observed a single time. Germline and junction disagree at one end, which may indicate a read error. This chain links TRBV29-1 with TRBJ1-2, with D perhaps matching TRBD1 (6 bases). CDR3 length equals 14 residues. Germline-derived CDR1 and CDR2 are SQVTM and ANQGSEA. The CDR3 protein is CSVESGVTNYGYPF. The CDR3 DNA sequence: TGCAGCGTTGAGTCAGGGGTCACTAACTATGGCTACCCCTTC.

The chain joins TRBV7-3 to TRBJ2-7; D is undetermined. The CDR3 has 13 residues. Between the trimmed V and J ends, which lost 7 bases and 5 bases, there was a span of 15 bases. In germline, CDR1 is SGHTA, CDR2 FQGTGA. The CDR3 bases are TGTGCCAGCACCCAGAAAATACCCCACGAGCAGTACTTC. Its protein product is CASTQKIPHEQYF.

J is TRBJ2-2 and V is TRBV14, with D unclear. CDR1 is SGHDN and CDR2 is FVKESK in the germline V gene. The V and J ends lost 4 bases and 6 bases respectively, with 9 bases between them. The CDR3 is made up of 13 amino acids. The CDR3 coding sequence is TGTGCCAGCAGCCCCGAGCTCTCCGGGGAGCTGTTTTTT. Translation gives CASSPELSGELFF.

The chain recombines TRBV19 with TRBJ1-4, with 12 nucleotides matching TRBD1. There are 14 residues in the CDR3. CDR1 LNHDA and CDR2 SQIVND come from the germline V gene (reference sequence). The J segment lost 8 bases and the V segment lost 6 bases, leaving 4 bases of the junction unmatched. The CDR3 bases are TGTGCCAGTAGCCGTGGGACAGGGGGCGAAAAACTGTTTTTT. This gives the protein CASSRGTGGEKLFF.

V usage is TRBV18 and J usage is TRBJ2-2; TRBD1 agrees at 8 bases. The CDR3 covers 17 residues. V lost 6 bases, J lost 1 base, and 10 bases stayed unmatched. Germline V gene lookup returns CDR1 KGHSH and CDR2 LQKENI. The DNA for the CDR3 is TGTGCCAGCTCTGGCCCCACCGGGACAGGGAACACCGGGGAGCTGTTTTTT. Translation gives CASSGPTGTGNTGELFF.

V and J are TRBV27 and TRBJ2-7, with 8 bases matching TRBD1. Germline V gene sequence: CDR1 MNHEY, CDR2 SMNVEV (reference sequence). V shed 4 bases and J 2 bases; nucleotides not matched to a gene: 10. The CDR3 covers 16 residues. The CDR3 loop reads CASSSDRTGNTYEQYF. CDR3 DNA sequence: TGTGCCAGCAGTTCAGACCGGACAGGGAACACCTACGAGCAGTACTTC.

V is TRBV6-4 and J is TRBJ2-3; 8 nucleotides match TRBD2. Germline trimming cut 0 bases from V and 1 base from J; bases unmatched to any gene: 0. In germline, CDR1 is MRHNA, CDR2 SNTAGT. The CDR3 length is 15 residues. Here the CDR3 DNA reads TGTGCCAGCAGTGACTCTAGCGGGGGCACAGATACGCAGTATTTT. It is translated as CASSDSSGGTDTQYF.

The V and J genes are TRBV5-6 and TRBJ1-5; TRBD1 matches 10 bases. This CDR3 is 18 amino acids long. J gave up 2 bases and V 3 bases, and 11 bases lay outside the gene matches. The germline CDR1 and CDR2 sequences are SGHDT and YYEEEE. CDR3 nucleotides: TGTGCCAGCAGCTGGTGGGACAGGGGAGGTGTCGGCAATCAGCCCCAGCATTTT. Its protein is CASSWWDRGGVGNQPQHF. Using reference TRBV5-6 and TRBJ1-5 for the parts outside the CDR3, the full variable domain is DAGVTQSPTHLIKTRGQQVTLRCSPKSGHDTVSWYQQALGQGPQFIFQYYEEEERQRGNFPDRFSGHQFPNYSSELNVNALLLGDSALYLCASSWWDRGGVGNQPQHFGDGTRLSIL.

The chain combines TRBV7-2 with TRBJ2-1; 8 bases fit TRBD2. This CDR3 has 12 amino acids. V dropped 3 bases and J dropped 12; count of bases not matched to a gene: 4. The germline V gene encodes CDR1 SGHTA and CDR2 FQGNSA. The CDR3 DNA reads as TGTGCCAGCAGCTTCGGGGGGGGCAGGCAGTTCTTC. It is translated as CASSFGGGRQFF.

The table lists this clone with a count of one. V gene TRBV30 combines with J gene TRBJ1-3; TRBD1 matches at 8 bases. J gave up 2 bases and V 2 bases, and 2 bases lay outside the gene matches. Germline V gene data show CDR1 as GTSNPN and CDR2 as SVGIG (reference sequence). The CDR3 consists of 14 residues. The CDR3 DNA follows: TGTGCCTGGAGTACCAGGGGGCCTGGAAACACCATATATTTT. The encoded protein is CAWSTRGPGNTIYF. Drawing the rest from reference TRBV30 and TRBJ1-3, the complete variable domain is SQTIHQWPATLVQPVGSPLSLECTVEGTSNPNLYWYRQAAGRGLQLLFYSVGIGQISSEVPQNLSASRPQDRQFILSSKKLLLSDSGFYLCAWSTRGPGNTIYFGEGSWLTVV.

The chain links TRBV6-5 to TRBJ1-1, with 8 nucleotides matching TRBD1. V was clipped by 5 bases and J by 2 bases; unmatched bases: 1. Germline V gene sequence: CDR1 MNHEY, CDR2 SVGAGI. The CDR3 contains 13 residues. DNA for the CDR3: TGTGCCAGCAGTGACAGGGGTAACACTGAAGCTTTCTTT. Protein sequence: CASSDRGNTEAFF.